What follows are 21 T cell receptor beta chains derived from one specimen sequenced in a study of shared clonotypes between healthy human individuals. Here immunoSEQ multiplex PCR was the method, and the copy in TCRdb shows in-frame clones only, minus some. Among about 2.4 million clones listed, roughly 92% were seen once. The sample consisted of naive CD4+ T cells sorted from blood. Stated subset: CD45RA+ positively selected. These receptors were taken from a young man in good health.

Written as DNA, the CDR3 is TGTGCCAGCAGCACAAGGGGGAACACTGAAGCTTTCTTT. As protein: CASSTRGNTEAFF. The V and J genes are TRBV5-6 and TRBJ1-1; D might be TRBD1 (5 bases). V gave up 4 bases and J gave up 1 base, with 8 bases separating them. This CDR3 region has 13 residues. CDR1 is SGHDT and CDR2 is YYEEEE in the germline V gene.

The CDR3 sequence: CASSLVGSGISTDTQYF. DNA of the CDR3: TGTGCCAGCAGCTTAGTGGGTAGCGGGATTAGCACAGATACGCAGTATTTT. The chain recombines TRBV7-2 with TRBJ2-3; 8 bases are shared with TRBD2. The ends lost 1 base at V and 0 bases at J; junction bases unmatched: 6. This CDR3 spans 17 amino acids. The V gene's germline CDR1 is SGHTA and CDR2 FQGNSA.

The chain employs TRBV5-6 and TRBJ2-2, with 9 bases identical to TRBD1. The CDR3 runs 15 residues. Germline CDR1 reads SGHDT; CDR2 reads YYEEEE. V was clipped by 4 bases and J by 5 bases; unmatched bases: 6. CDR3 region: CASSLLDRGTGELFF. CDR3 nucleotides: TGTGCCAGCAGCCTGTTGGACAGGGGAACCGGGGAGCTGTTTTTT.

This chain uses TRBV25-1 with TRBJ1-4; unclear D gene. The CDR3 loop spans 15 amino acids. Germline CDR1 and CDR2: MGHDK and SYGVNS. V was cut by 1 base and J by 0 bases, with 6 bases left in between. The CDR3 DNA reads TGTGCCAGCAGTGAATTTATAACAACTAATGAAAAACTGTTTTTT. It encodes CASSEFITTNEKLFF. Full variable domain (outside the CDR3, taken from reference TRBV25-1 and TRBJ1-4): EADIYQTPRYLVIGTGKKITLECSQTMGHDKMYWYQQDPGMELHLIHYSYGVNSTEKGDLSSESTVSRIRTEHFPLTLESARPSHTSQYLCASSEFITTNEKLFFGSGTQLSVL.

The rearrangement links TRBV7-9 to TRBJ2-2, with a possible D match to TRBD1 (6 bases). The germline gives CDR1 SEHNR, CDR2 FQNEAQ (reference sequence). V was trimmed by 6 bases and J by 5 bases, leaving 10 bases between them. This CDR3 is built from 13 residues. The CDR3 nucleotides are TGTGCCAGCAGAGAACAGGGAACCGGGGAGCTGTTTTTT. Translation gives CASREQGTGELFF.

V and J are TRBV6-5 and TRBJ2-3; no clear D. CDR3 length: 15 amino acids. V was cut by 2 bases and J by 1 base, with 10 bases left in between. The V gene's germline CDR1 is MNHEY and CDR2 SVGAGI. In DNA form, the CDR3 reads TGTGCCAGCAGTTACGAAGGGAAGGGCACAGATACGCAGTATTTT. This codes for CASSYEGKGTDTQYF.

The chain links TRBV4-3 to TRBJ2-7; D is undetermined. Per the germline V gene, CDR1 is LGHNA and CDR2 is YSLEER. The CDR3 runs to 13 residues. V lost 0 bases and J 3 bases, leaving 6 bases between the germline ends. CDR3 amino acids: CASSQDSRYEQYF. The CDR3 DNA is TGCGCCAGCAGCCAAGATTCACGCTACGAGCAGTACTTC.

This chain uses TRBV12-5 with TRBJ2-5, with TRBD2 matching over 12 bases. The CDR3 is 23 amino acids. V shed 2 bases and J 2 bases; nucleotides not matched to a gene: 24. Germline assignment: CDR1 LGHNT and CDR2 FRNRAP. Here the CDR3 reads CASGLIPKQGEASGRATQETQYF. The CDR3 nucleotides read TGTGCTAGTGGTTTGATTCCCAAACAGGGGGAGGCTAGCGGGAGGGCTACGCAAGAGACCCAGTACTTC. Filled out from reference TRBV12-5 and TRBJ2-5, the complete variable domain reads DARVTQTPRHKVTEMGQEVTMRCQPILGHNTVFWYRQTMMQGLELLAYFRNRAPLDDSGMPKDRFSAEMPDATLATLKIQPSEPRDSAVYFCASGLIPKQGEASGRATQETQYFGPGTRLLVL.

The CDR3 protein is CSVERGLGLLYF. The DNA of the CDR3 is TGCAGCGTTGAAAGGGGACTGGGACTTCTGTACTTC. The chain carries TRBV29-1 and TRBJ2-7; D is possibly TRBD2 (6 bases). The CDR3 is made up of 12 amino acids. Germline values: CDR1 SQVTM, CDR2 ANQGSEA. V was shortened by 2 bases and J by 12 bases, with 17 bases between the two germline ends.

V and J are TRBV4-1 and TRBJ2-5; maybe TRBD1 (6 bases). CDR1 and CDR2 from the germline V gene are MGHRA and YSYEKL. V was trimmed by 4 bases and J by 2 bases, leaving 14 bases between them. The CDR3 consists of 15 residues. The CDR3 DNA follows: TGCGCCAGCAGCCGCACCGGGACAACACAAGAGACCCAGTACTTC. Its protein product is CASSRTGTTQETQYF.

V usage is TRBV6-6 and J usage is TRBJ1-5; no reliable D call. This CDR3 has 14 amino acids. Germline V CDR1 and CDR2: MNHNY, SVGAGI (reference sequence). V lost 2 bases to trimming and J lost 9 bases, with 14 bases between them. The CDR3 DNA sequence: TGTGCCAGCAGTTACGGGCAGAATGAACTGCCCCAGCATTTT. Encoded protein: CASSYGQNELPQHF.

This chain links TRBV6-5 with TRBJ2-2, with 7 positions matching TRBD2. The J segment lost 8 bases and the V segment lost 8 bases, leaving 8 bases of the junction unmatched. The CDR3 consists of 13 residues. Looked up from germline, CDR1 is MNHEY and CDR2 is SVGAGI. CDR3 residues: CASGRAPGGELFF. The CDR3 bases are TGTGCCAGCGGGAGGGCGCCAGGAGGGGAGCTGTTTTTT.

CDR3 protein: CASTGQDSNQPQHF. The CDR3 DNA sequence: TGTGCCAGCACTGGACAGGATAGCAATCAGCCCCAGCATTTT. The chain employs TRBV6-1 and TRBJ1-5; TRBD1 aligns across 7 bases. With V trimmed by 7 bases and J by 0 bases, 3 bases remained unmatched. Germline CDR1 MNHNS, CDR2 SASEGT. This CDR3 has 14 amino acids.

V usage is TRBV7-8 and J usage is TRBJ2-1; no reliable D call. Per germline, CDR1 SGHVS and CDR2 FQNEAQ. Trimming left V 1 base short and J 3 bases short, with 7 bases between. There are 14 residues in the CDR3. CDR3 nucleotide sequence: TGTGCCAGCAGCTTAGTCTCGCGCTACAATGAGCAGTTCTTC. Translating gives CASSLVSRYNEQFF.

CDR3 coding DNA: TGTGCCATCAGGGACGGCCAAGGGACTGAAGCTTTCTTT. Amino acids: CAIRDGQGTEAFF. V is TRBV10-3 and J is TRBJ1-1; D ambiguous. The CDR3 contains 13 residues. Trimming stripped 6 bases from V and 5 bases from J, with 13 bases between. Germline V gives CDR1 ENHRY, CDR2 SYGVKD.

The V and J genes are TRBV11-2 and TRBJ2-3, with TRBD1 identical over 7 bases. There are 17 residues in the CDR3. J gave up 6 bases and V 5 bases, and 17 bases lay outside the gene matches. The germline CDR1 and CDR2 sequences are SGHAT and FQNNGV. Here the CDR3 DNA reads TGTGCCAGCAGCCCTGACGCCCGGGACAGATTCCGCGATACGCAGTATTTT. This gives the protein CASSPDARDRFRDTQYF.

The chain combines TRBV30 with TRBJ1-2; no clear D gene. This CDR3 comprises 12 residues. Germline assignment: CDR1 GTSNPN and CDR2 SVGIG (reference sequence). V was trimmed by 8 bases and J by 2 bases, leaving 12 bases between them. Here the CDR3 reads CAAMDGNYGYTF. The CDR3 DNA follows: TGTGCCGCGATGGACGGAAACTATGGCTACACCTTC. The full variable domain, completed using reference TRBV30 and TRBJ1-2, is SQTIHQWPATLVQPVGSPLSLECTVEGTSNPNLYWYRQAAGRGLQLLFYSVGIGQISSEVPQNLSASRPQDRQFILSSKKLLLSDSGFYLCAAMDGNYGYTFGSGTRLTVV.

This clone was seen a single time. Here the CDR3 reads CASSFPSRGEGEQYF. CDR3 nucleotides: TGTGCCAGCAGCTTCCCCTCAAGGGGCGAAGGCGAGCAGTACTTC. The chain joins TRBV7-8 to TRBJ2-7; D might be TRBD1 (5 bases). V was trimmed by 3 bases and J by 6 bases, leaving 18 bases between them. CDR3 length: 15 residues. Germline CDR1 SGHVS, CDR2 FQNEAQ.

The chain recombines TRBV11-2 with TRBJ2-2, with D unresolved. This CDR3 has 13 residues. Germline-derived CDR1 and CDR2 are SGHAT and FQNNGV. V lost 1 base to trimming and J lost 5 bases, with 5 bases between them. Written as DNA, the CDR3 is TGTGCCAGCAGCTTAGGAGAGACCGGGGAGCTGTTTTTT. It codes for CASSLGETGELFF.

This sequence joins TRBV30 and TRBJ2-7, with unresolved D. Per germline, CDR1 GTSNPN and CDR2 SVGIG (reference sequence). CDR3 length: 11 residues. Deletions cut 3 bases from V and 7 bases from J, with 10 bases between. The CDR3 nucleotides read TGTGCCTGGAGCTTCCTGAGTGAGCAGTACTTC. Translated: CAWSFLSEQYF.

The V and J genes are TRBV18 and TRBJ1-6, with D possibly matching TRBD1 (6 bases). Germline CDR1 and CDR2: KGHSH and LQKENI. The V and J ends lost 3 bases and 10 bases respectively, with 16 bases between them. The CDR3 runs to 15 residues. CDR3 DNA: TGTGCCAGCTCACCCCGACAGGCCGGTGCGTCACCCCTCCACTTT. The encoded protein is CASSPRQAGASPLHF.